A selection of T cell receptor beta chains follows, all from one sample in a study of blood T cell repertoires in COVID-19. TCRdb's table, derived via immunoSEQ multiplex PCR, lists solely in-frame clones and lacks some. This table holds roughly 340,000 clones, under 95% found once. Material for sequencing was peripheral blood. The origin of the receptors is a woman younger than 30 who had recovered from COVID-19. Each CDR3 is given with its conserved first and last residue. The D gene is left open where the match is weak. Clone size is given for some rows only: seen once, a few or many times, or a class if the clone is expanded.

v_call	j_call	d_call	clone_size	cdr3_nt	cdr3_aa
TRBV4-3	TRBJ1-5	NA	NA	TGCGCCAGCAGCCAAGAACCGGGAGGGGAGCCCCAGCATTTT	CASSQEPGGEPQHF
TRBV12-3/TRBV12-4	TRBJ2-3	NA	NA	TGTGCCAGCAGCCCTGGCACAGATACGCAGTATTTT	CASSPGTDTQYF
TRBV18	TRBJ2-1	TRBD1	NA	TGTGCCAGCCGGACAGGCAGGGGGCGTTACAATGAGCAGTTCTTC	CASRTGRGRYNEQFF
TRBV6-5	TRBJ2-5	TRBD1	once	TGTGCCAGCAGTTATATGACAGGGCAGACCCAGTACTTC	CASSYMTGQTQYF
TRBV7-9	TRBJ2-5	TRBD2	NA	TGTGCCAGCAGCCCCGGACTAGCAGAGACCCAGTACTTC	CASSPGLAETQYF
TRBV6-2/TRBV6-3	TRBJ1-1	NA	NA	TGTGCCAGCAGTTATCTTACAGGGCTGGACACTGAAGCTTTCTTT	CASSYLTGLDTEAFF
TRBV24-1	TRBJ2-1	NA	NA	TGTGCCACCAGTGACACCGGGTCCACCAATGAGCAGTTCTTC	CATSDTGSTNEQFF
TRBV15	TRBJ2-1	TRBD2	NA	TGTGCCACCAGCAGTGTCGTGCTAGCGGGAGGGAATGAGCAGTTCTTC	CATSSVVLAGGNEQFF
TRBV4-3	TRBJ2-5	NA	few	TGCGCCAGCAGCCAAGTATACAGCTACCAAGAGACCCAGTACTTC	CASSQVYSYQETQYF
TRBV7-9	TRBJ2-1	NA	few	TGTGCCAGCAGCTTAGCCATTGGGAGACTGAGTTTTGGTGAGCAGTTCTTC	CASSLAIGRLSFGEQFF
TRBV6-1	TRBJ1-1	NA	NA	TGTGCCAGCAGTGAGGGACAATTAACTGAAGCTTTCTTT	CASSEGQLTEAFF
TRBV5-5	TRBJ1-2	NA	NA	TGTGCCAGCAGCCCGGGATCCCTTGCGTATGGCTACACCTTC	CASSPGSLAYGYTF
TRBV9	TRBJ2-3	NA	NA	TGTGCCAGCAGCGTAGAGAAGGGGACAGATACGCAGTATTTT	CASSVEKGTDTQYF
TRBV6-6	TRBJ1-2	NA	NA	TGTGCCAGCAGCCGCAGCGGGGTAGCTAACTATGGCTACACCTTC	CASSRSGVANYGYTF
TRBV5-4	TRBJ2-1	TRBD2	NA	TGTGCCAGCAGCTTTGGCGGACTAGCCGACAATGAGCAGTTCTTC	CASSFGGLADNEQFF
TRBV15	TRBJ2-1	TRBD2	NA	TGTGCCACCAGCAGAGGGAAACGGGAGGCTCAGTTCTTC	CATSRGKREAQFF
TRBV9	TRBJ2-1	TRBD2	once	TGTGCCAGCAGCGGGGGACTAGTTTCCTACAATGAGCAGTTCTTC	CASSGGLVSYNEQFF
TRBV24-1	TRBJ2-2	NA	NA	TGTGCCACCAGTAGCGGAAACACCGGGGAGCTGTTTTTT	CATSSGNTGELFF
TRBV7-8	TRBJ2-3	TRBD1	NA	TGTGCCAGCAGCCAGGACAGGGGGCCCGCGGATACGCAGTATTTT	CASSQDRGPADTQYF
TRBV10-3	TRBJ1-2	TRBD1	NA	TGTGCCATCAGGCGAACGGGACAGGGGGCCCGACAATCCTCTAACTATGGCTACACCTTC	CAIRRTGQGARQSSNYGYTF
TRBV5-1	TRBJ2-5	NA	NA	TGCGCCAGCAGCCCGGATGGGGGGAACCAAGAGACCCAGTACTTC	CASSPDGGNQETQYF
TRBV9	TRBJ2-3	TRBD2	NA	TGTGCCAGCAGCGTTGGGACTAGCGGGAGCACAGATACGCAGTATTTT	CASSVGTSGSTDTQYF
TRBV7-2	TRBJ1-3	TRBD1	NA	TGTGCCAGCAGCTTAAGGACAGGGGACGGAAACACCATATATTTT	CASSLRTGDGNTIYF
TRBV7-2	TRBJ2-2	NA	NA	TGTGCCAGCAGCCTGGGCGGGGGAGGGGGCACCGGGGAGCTGTTTTTT	CASSLGGGGGTGELFF
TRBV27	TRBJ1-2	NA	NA	TGTGCCAGCAGTTTAAGCCCAACAGACCCCTATGGCTACACCTTC	CASSLSPTDPYGYTF
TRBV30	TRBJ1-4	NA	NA	TGTGCCTGGAGCGGAGACAGGGAAAAACTGTTTTTT	CAWSGDREKLFF
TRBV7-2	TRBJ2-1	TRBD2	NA	TGTGCCAACAGCTTGTGGGCGGGAGACAATGAGCAGTTCTTC	CANSLWAGDNEQFF
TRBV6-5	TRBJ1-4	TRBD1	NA	TGTGCCAGCAGTTCGAACAGGGGGACTAATGAAAAACTGTTTTTT	CASSSNRGTNEKLFF
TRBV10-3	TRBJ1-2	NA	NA	TGTGCCATCAGTCCTTTGCGTAGGGGTGGGCACTATGGCTACACCTTC	CAISPLRRGGHYGYTF
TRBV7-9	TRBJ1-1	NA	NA	TGTGCCAGCAGCTTAGCGGGCACCCCAGGTTTCGCTTTCTTT	CASSLAGTPGFAFF
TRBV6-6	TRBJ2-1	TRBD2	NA	TGTGCCAGCGGAAGACTAGCGGGCATTAATGAGCAGTTCTTC	CASGRLAGINEQFF
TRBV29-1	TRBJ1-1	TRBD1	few	TGCAGCGTTGAAGAAGAGACAGGGATTCAAGCTTTCTTT	CSVEEETGIQAFF
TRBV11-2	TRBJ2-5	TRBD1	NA	TGTGCCAGCAGCTTAGATTACGGCAGGGGGCTTGGGGAGACCCAGTACTTC	CASSLDYGRGLGETQYF
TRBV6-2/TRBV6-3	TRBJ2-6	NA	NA	TGTGCCAGCAGTTCCCCACACAGCTTGAGGGCCAACGTCCTGACTTTC	CASSSPHSLRANVLTF
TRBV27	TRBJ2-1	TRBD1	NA	TGTGCCACAACGGGACAGGGGGCGGGGAATGAGCAGTTCTTC	CATTGQGAGNEQFF
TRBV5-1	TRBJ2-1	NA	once	TGCGCCAGCAGCTTGGATAGCTACAATGAGCAGTTCTTC	CASSLDSYNEQFF
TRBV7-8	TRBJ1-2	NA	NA	TGTGCCAGCAGCTTACTTGCAGGTGGCTACACCTTC	CASSLLAGGYTF
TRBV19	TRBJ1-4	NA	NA	TGTGCCAGTAGTACACAGGGTGCGAATGAAAAACTGTTTTTT	CASSTQGANEKLFF
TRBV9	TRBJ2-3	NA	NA	TGTGCCAGCAGCGTAGAAGACTACTCGGATACGCAGTATTTT	CASSVEDYSDTQYF
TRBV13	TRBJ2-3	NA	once	TGTGCCAGCAGCTTACCGAGAACTAGCACAGATACGCAGTATTTT	CASSLPRTSTDTQYF
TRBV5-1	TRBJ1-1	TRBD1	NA	TGCGCCAGCAGCTTGGCCGGACAGGCCACTGAAGCTTTCTTT	CASSLAGQATEAFF
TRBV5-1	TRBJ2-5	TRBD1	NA	TGCGCCAGCAGCCCGCAGGGGGTACGAAGAGAGACCCAGTACTTC	CASSPQGVRRETQYF
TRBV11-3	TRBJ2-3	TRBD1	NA	TGTGCCAGCAGCTTAAGGACAGGGCTGGGCACAGATACGCAGTATTTT	CASSLRTGLGTDTQYF
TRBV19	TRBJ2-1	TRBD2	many	TGTGCCAGTAGGGGGCGTAGCGGGAGGGGGAGCTCCTACAATGAGCAGTTCTTC	CASRGRSGRGSSYNEQFF
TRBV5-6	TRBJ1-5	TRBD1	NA	TGTGCCAGCAGCCGAGACAGGGGCGGGCCCCAGCATTTT	CASSRDRGGPQHF
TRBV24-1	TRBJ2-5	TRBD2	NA	TGTGCCACCAGTGATTCTTTACTAGCGGGAGTATCTGAGACCCAGTACTTC	CATSDSLLAGVSETQYF
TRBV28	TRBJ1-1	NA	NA	TGTGCCAGCACGGAGAGGGACACTGAAGCTTTCTTT	CASTERDTEAFF
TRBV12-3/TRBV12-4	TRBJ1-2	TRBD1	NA	TGTGCCAGCACGATACAGGGGGCCTATGGCTACACCTTC	CASTIQGAYGYTF
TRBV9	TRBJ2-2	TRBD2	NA	TGTGCCAGCAGTAGTAGCGGGACTGGCGGGGAGCTGTTTTTT	CASSSSGTGGELFF
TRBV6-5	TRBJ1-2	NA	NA	TGTGCCAGCATTACGACAGGTTCGTCTGGCTACACCTTC	CASITTGSSGYTF
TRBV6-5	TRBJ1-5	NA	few	TGTGCCAGCAGTTACTCTACTACACAGCCCCAGCATTTT	CASSYSTTQPQHF
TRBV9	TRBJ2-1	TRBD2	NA	TGTGCCAGCAGCGAGGCTAGCGGCAATGAGCAGTTCTTC	CASSEASGNEQFF
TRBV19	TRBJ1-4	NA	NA	TGTGCCAGTAGTACGGACAGAAGTTCTAATGAAAAACTGTTTTTT	CASSTDRSSNEKLFF
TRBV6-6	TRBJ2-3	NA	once	TGTGCCAGCAGTAGGACAGGCACAGATACGCAGTATTTT	CASSRTGTDTQYF
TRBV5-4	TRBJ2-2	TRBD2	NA	TGTGCCAGCAGCTCCATGGGACTAGCCTTAGAAAGCGGGGAGCTGTTTTTT	CASSSMGLALESGELFF